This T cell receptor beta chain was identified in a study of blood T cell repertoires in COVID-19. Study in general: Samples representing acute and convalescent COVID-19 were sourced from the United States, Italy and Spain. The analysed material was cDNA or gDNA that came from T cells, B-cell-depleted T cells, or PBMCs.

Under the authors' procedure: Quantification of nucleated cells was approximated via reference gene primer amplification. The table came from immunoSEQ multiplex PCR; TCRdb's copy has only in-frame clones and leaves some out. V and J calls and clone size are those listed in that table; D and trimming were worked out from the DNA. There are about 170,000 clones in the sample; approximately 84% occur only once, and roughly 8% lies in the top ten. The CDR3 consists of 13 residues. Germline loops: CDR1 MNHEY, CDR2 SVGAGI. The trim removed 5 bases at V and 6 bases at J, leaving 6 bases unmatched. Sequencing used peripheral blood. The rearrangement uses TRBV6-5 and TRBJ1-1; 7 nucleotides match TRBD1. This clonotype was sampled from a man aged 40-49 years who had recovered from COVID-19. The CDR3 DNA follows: TGTGCCAGCAGTCGGCAGGGGGGCGCTGAAGCTTTCTTT. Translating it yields CASSRQGGAEAFF.